This T cell receptor (beta chain) appears in the sequencing data of a study of T cells after yellow fever vaccination. In this sample, this clonotype turned up a few times. Its specificity is not known. Overall study findings and caveats: Repertoires sorted by FACS could include abundant clonotypes that are contaminants from the bulk population.

Germline CDR1 is MNHEY and CDR2 is SMNVEV (reference sequence). The CDR3 has 14 residues. Between the trimmed V and J ends, which lost 0 bases and 2 bases, there was a span of 5 bases. Researchers made TCR cDNA using 5'RACE template switching, and this step added a universal primer site and UMIs. TCRdb reprocessed the 5' RACE reads via MiXCR and lists one record per CDR3 protein. The sample holds about 350,000 distinct CDR3 sequences, around 12% seen once. The source was CD4+ T cells sorted from PBMCs, collected 15 days after the yellow fever booster vaccination. This TCR was sampled from a man younger than 30 who received the YFV17D yellow fever vaccine. The rearrangement links TRBV27 to TRBJ1-3; D unresolved. CDR3 loop: CASSLSGPGNTIYF. CDR3 DNA: TGTGCCAGCAGTTTATCAGGCCCTGGAAACACCATATATTTT.